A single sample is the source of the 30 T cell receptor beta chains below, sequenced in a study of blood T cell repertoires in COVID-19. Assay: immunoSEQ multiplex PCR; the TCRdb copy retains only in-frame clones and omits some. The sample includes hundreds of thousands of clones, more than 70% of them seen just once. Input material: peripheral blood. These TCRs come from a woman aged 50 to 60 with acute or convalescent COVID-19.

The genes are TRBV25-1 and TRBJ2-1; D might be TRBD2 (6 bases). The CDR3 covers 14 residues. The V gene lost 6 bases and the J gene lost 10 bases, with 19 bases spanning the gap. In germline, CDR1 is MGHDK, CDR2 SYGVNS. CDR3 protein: CASRDGTPPGEQFF. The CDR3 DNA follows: TGTGCCAGCAGGGACGGGACTCCTCCTGGAGAGCAGTTCTTC.

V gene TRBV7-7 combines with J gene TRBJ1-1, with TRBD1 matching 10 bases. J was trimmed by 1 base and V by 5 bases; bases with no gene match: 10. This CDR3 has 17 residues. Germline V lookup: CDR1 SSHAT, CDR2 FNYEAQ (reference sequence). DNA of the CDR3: TGTGCCAGCAGCACCCCGACCGGACAGGGGGAGAACACTGAAGCTTTCTTT. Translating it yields CASSTPTGQGENTEAFF.

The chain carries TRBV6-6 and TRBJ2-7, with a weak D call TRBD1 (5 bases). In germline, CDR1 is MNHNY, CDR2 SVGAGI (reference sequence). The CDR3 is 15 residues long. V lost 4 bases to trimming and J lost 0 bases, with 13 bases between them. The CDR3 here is CASSSRAESSYEQYF. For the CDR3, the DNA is TGTGCCAGCAGTTCCAGGGCCGAGAGCTCCTACGAGCAGTACTTC.

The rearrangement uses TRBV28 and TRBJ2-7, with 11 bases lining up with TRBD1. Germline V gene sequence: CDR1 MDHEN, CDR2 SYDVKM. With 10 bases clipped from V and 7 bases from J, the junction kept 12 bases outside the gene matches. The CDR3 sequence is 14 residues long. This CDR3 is CATRTGTGGREQYF. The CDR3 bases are TGTGCCACCAGAACCGGGACAGGGGGTCGGGAGCAGTACTTC.

The CDR3 here is CASSSDRYEAFF. DNA for the CDR3: TGTGCCAGCAGCTCCGACAGGTATGAAGCTTTCTTT. This chain links TRBV5-6 with TRBJ1-1; a weak D match, TRBD1 (6 bases). The CDR3 runs 12 residues. Between the trimmed V and J ends, which lost 3 bases and 7 bases, there was a span of 10 bases. The germline gives CDR1 SGHDT, CDR2 YYEEEE.

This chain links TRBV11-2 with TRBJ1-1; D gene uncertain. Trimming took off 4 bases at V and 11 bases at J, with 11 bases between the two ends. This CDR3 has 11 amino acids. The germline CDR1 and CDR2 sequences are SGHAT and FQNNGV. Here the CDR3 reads CASSSGVAAFF. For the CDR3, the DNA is TGTGCCAGCAGCTCGGGAGTGGCGGCTTTCTTT. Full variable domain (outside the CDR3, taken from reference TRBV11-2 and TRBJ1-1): EAGVAQSPRYKIIEKRQSVAFWCNPISGHATLYWYQQILGQGPKLLIQFQNNGVVDDSQLPKDRFSAERLKGVDSTLKIQPAKLEDSAVYLCASSSGVAAFFGQGTRLTVV.

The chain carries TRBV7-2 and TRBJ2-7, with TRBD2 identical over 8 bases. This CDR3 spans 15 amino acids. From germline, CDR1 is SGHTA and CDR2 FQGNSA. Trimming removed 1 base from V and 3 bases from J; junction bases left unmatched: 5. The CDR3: CASSLGVAGNYEQYF. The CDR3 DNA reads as TGTGCCAGCAGCTTAGGAGTAGCGGGGAACTACGAGCAGTACTTC. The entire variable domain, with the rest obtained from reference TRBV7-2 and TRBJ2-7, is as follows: GAGVSQSPSNKVTEKGKDVELRCDPISGHTALYWYRQSLGQGLEFLIYFQGNSAPDKSGLPSDRFSAERTGGSVSTLTIQRTQQEDSAVYLCASSLGVAGNYEQYFGPGTRLTVT.

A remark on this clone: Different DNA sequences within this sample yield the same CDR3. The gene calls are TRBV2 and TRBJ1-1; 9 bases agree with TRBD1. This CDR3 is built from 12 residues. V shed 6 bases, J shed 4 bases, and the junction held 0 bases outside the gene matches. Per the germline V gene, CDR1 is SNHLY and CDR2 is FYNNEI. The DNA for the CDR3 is TGTGCCAGCAGGACAGGGGGCACTGAAGCTTTCTTT. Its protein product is CASRTGGTEAFF.

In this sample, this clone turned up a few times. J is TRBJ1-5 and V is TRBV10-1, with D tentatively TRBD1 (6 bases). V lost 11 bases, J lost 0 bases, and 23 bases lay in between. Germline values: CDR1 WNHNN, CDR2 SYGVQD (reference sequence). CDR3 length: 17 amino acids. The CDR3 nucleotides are TGCGCCCTCCCCGAAGGGGGACGGACCTCTAGCAATCAGCCCCAGCATTTT. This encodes CALPEGGRTSSNQPQHF.

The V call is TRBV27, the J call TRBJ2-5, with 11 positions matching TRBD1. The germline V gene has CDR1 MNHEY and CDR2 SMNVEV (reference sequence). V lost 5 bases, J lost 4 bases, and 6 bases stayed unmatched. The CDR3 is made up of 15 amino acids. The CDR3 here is CASSPWTGGGETQYF. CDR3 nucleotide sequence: TGTGCCAGCAGTCCATGGACAGGGGGCGGAGAGACCCAGTACTTC.

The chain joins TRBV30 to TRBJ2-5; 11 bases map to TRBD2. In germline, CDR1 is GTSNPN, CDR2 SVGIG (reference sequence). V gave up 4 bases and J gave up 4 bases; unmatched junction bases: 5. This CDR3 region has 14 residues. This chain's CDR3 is CAWNSGRAGETQYF. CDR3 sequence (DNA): TGTGCCTGGAATAGCGGGAGGGCCGGAGAGACCCAGTACTTC.

The CDR3, as DNA: TGTGCCAGCAGTAGACAGATTGGAAACACCATATATTTT. Encoded protein: CASSRQIGNTIYF. The chain has TRBV11-2 and TRBJ1-3; tentatively, D is TRBD1 (5 bases). Per germline, CDR1 SGHAT and CDR2 FQNNGV. V lost 6 bases and J 3 bases, leaving 9 bases between the germline ends. This CDR3 has 13 amino acids. The full variable domain, with the rest looked up from reference TRBV11-2 and TRBJ1-3, is EAGVAQSPRYKIIEKRQSVAFWCNPISGHATLYWYQQILGQGPKLLIQFQNNGVVDDSQLPKDRFSAERLKGVDSTLKIQPAKLEDSAVYLCASSRQIGNTIYFGEGSWLTVV.

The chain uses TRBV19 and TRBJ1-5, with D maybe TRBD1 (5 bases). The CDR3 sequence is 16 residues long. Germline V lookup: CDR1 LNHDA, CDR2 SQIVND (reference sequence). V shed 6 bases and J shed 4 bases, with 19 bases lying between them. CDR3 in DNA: TGTGCCAGTAGGGGAGGCAGGGACCAGGAGAATCAGCCCCAGCATTTT. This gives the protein CASRGGRDQENQPQHF.

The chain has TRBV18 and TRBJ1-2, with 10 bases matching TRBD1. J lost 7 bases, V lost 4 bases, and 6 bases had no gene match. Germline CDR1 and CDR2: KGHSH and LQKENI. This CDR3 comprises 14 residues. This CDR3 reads CASSQETGGSGYTF. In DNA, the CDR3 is TGTGCCAGCTCACAGGAGACAGGGGGCTCTGGCTACACCTTC.

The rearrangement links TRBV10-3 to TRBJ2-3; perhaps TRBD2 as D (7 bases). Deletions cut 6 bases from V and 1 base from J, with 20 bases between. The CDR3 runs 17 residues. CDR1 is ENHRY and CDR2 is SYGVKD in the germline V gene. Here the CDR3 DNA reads TGTGCCATCAGAGCGACTGGGGGGGCTAGCGGCACAGATACGCAGTATTTT. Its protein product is CAIRATGGASGTDTQYF.

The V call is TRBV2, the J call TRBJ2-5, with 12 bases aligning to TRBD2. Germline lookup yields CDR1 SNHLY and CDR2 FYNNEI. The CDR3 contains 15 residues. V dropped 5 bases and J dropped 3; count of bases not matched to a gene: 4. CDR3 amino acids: CASSTRLAGEETQYF. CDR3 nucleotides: TGTGCCAGCAGTACACGACTAGCGGGAGAAGAGACCCAGTACTTC. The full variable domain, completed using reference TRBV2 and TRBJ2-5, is EPEVTQTPSHQVTQMGQEVILRCVPISNHLYFYWYRQILGQKVEFLVSFYNNEISEKSEIFDDQFSVERPDGSNFTLKIRSTKLEDSAMYFCASSTRLAGEETQYFGPGTRLLVL.

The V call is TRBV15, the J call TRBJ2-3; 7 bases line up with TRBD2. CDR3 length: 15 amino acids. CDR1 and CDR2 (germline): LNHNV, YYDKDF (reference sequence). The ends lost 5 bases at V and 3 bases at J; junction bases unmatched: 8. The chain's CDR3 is CATSPSLAVTDTQYF. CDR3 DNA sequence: TGTGCCACCAGCCCGTCCCTAGCGGTAACAGATACGCAGTATTTT. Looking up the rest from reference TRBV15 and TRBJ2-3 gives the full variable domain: DAMVIQNPRYQVTQFGKPVTLSCSQTLNHNVMYWYQQKSSQAPKLLFHYYDKDFNNEADTPDNFQSRRPNTSFCFLDIRSPGLGDTAMYLCATSPSLAVTDTQYFGPGTRLTVL.

The CDR3 DNA reads TGTGCCAGCAGCCGACAGGCGGACGCTGAAGCTTTCTTT. Translating it yields CASSRQADAEAFF. This chain connects TRBV12-3 or TRBV12-4 to TRBJ1-1, with D perhaps TRBD1 (6 bases). The CDR3 totals 13 residues. V was clipped by 6 bases and J by 6 bases, with 14 bases between them.

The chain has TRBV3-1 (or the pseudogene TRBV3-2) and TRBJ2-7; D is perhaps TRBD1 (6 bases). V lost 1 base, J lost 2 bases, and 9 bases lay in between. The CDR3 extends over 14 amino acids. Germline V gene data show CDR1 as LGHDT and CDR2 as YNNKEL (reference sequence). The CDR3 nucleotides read TGTGCCAGCAGCCAAGTACAGGGTCCCTACGAGCAGTACTTC. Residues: CASSQVQGPYEQYF.

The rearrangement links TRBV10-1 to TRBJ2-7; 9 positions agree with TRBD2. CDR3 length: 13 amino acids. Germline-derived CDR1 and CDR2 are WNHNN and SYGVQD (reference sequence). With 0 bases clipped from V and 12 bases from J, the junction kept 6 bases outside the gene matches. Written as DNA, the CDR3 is TGCGCCAGCAGTGAGTCGACGGGCGGGAGGGCGTACTTC. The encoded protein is CASSESTGGRAYF.

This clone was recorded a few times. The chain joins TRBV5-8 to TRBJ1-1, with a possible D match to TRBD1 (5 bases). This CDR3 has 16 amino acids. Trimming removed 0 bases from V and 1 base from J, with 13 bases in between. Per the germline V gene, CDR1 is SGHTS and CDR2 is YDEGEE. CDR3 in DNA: TGTGCCAGCAGCTTGGCACCTTGGCAGGGGAACACTGAAGCTTTCTTT. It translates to CASSLAPWQGNTEAFF.

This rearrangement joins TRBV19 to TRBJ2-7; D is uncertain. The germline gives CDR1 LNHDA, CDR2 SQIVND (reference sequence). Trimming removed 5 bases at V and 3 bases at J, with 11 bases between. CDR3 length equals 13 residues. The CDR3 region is CASSPGGFYEQYF. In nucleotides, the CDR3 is TGTGCCAGTAGTCCAGGTGGTTTCTACGAGCAGTACTTC.

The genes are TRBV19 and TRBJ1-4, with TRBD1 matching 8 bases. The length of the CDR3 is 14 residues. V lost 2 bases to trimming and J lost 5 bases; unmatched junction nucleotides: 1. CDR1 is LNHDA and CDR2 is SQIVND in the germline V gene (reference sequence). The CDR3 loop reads CASSIQGANEKLFF. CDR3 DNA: TGTGCCAGTAGTATACAGGGGGCGAATGAAAAACTGTTTTTT.

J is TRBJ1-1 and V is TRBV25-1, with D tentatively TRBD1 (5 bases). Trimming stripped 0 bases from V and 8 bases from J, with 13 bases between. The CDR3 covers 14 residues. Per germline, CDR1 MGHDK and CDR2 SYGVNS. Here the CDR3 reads CASSEYRPGGEAFF. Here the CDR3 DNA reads TGTGCCAGCAGTGAATATCGCCCCGGGGGGGAAGCTTTCTTT.

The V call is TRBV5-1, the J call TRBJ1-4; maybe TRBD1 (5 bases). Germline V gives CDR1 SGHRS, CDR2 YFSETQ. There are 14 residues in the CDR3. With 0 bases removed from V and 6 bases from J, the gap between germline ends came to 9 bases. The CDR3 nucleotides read TGCGCCAGCAGCTTGGAGGCAGGGTATGAAAAACTGTTTTTT. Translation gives CASSLEAGYEKLFF.

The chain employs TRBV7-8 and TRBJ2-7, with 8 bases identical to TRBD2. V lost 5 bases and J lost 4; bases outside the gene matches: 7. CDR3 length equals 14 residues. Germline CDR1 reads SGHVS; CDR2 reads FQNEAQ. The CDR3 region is CASSDSGVAYEQYF. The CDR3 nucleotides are TGTGCCAGCAGCGATAGCGGGGTCGCGTACGAGCAGTACTTC.

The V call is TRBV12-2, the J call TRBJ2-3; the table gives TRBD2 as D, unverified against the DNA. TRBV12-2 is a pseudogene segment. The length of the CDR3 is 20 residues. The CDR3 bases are TGTGCAAGTCGCTCCCAACCCCCGAGCGGGAGGCCGCTCAACACAGATACGCAGTATTTT. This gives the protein CASRSQPPSGRPLNTDTQYF.

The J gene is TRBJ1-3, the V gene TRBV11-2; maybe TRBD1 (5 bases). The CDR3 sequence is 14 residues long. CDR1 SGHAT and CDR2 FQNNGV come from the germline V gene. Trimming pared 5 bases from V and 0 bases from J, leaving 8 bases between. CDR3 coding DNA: TGTGCCAGCAGCGGACATAACTCTGGAAACACCATATATTTT. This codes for CASSGHNSGNTIYF.

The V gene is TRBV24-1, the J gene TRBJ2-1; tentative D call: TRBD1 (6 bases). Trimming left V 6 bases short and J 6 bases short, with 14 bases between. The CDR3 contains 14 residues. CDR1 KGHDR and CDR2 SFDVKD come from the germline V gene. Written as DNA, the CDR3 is TGTGCCACCAGTCCCGACAGGTATCTCAATGAGCAGTTCTTC. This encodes CATSPDRYLNEQFF.

In DNA, the CDR3 is TGCAGCGTTGAGACAGTGGGGTACCAAGAGACCCAGTACTTC. Encoded protein: CSVETVGYQETQYF. The V and J genes are TRBV29-1 and TRBJ2-5; D may be TRBD1 (5 bases). Trimming took off 3 bases at V and 0 bases at J, with 11 bases between the two ends. The CDR3 sequence is 14 residues long. CDR1 is SQVTM and CDR2 is ANQGSEA in the germline V gene.